This T cell receptor (beta chain) was captured by sequencing in a study of vaccination and CD4 T cells after COVID-19. About the study: Convalescent patients gave post-COVID blood a median about 95 days post-diagnosis, range 35 to 161.

TCRdb redid the calling of the PCR reads with MiXCR, one entry per CDR3 protein. This sample has just under 20,000 distinct CDR3 sequences, with about 62% found just once. Trimming stripped 6 bases from V and 1 base from J, with 9 bases between. CDR1 SNHLY and CDR2 FYNNEI come from the germline V gene. This CDR3 comprises 14 residues. V gene TRBV2 combines with J gene TRBJ2-2, with D hard to call. The sample in question was CD4+ T cells from blood, obtained after SARS-CoV-2 vaccination. This TCR derives from a human donor who had recovered from COVID-19. CDR3 coding DNA: TGTGCCAGCAGGCCCGGTATGAACACCGGGGAGCTGTTTTTT. As protein: CASRPGMNTGELFF.